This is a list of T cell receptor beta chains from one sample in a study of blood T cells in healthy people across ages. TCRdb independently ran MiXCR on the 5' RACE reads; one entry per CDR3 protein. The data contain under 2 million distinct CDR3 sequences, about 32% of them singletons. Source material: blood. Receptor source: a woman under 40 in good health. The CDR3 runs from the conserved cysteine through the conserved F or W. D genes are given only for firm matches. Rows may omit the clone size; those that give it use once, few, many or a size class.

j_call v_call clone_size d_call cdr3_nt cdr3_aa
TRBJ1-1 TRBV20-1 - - TGCAGTGCTAGAGGGGGGGCATTTAACACTGAAGCTTTCTTT CSARGGAFNTEAFF
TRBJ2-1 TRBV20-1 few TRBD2 TGCAGTGCCCATCTAGCGGCCATTTACAATGAGCAGTTCTTC CSAHLAAIYNEQFF
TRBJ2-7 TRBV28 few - TGTGCCAGCAGTTCCCAGGGAAGCCAGAGGTCCTACGAGCAGTACTTC CASSSQGSQRSYEQYF
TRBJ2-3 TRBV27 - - TGTGCCAGCAGGACTCTCGAAGGGGATACGCAGTATTTT CASRTLEGDTQYF
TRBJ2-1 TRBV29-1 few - TGCAGCGTTGCGTCTCGACTACGGTTAATTAATGAGCAGTTCTTC CSVASRLRLINEQFF
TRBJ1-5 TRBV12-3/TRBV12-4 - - TGTGCCAGCAGTTTGAGTGGATTCGTGAATCAGCCCCAGCATTTT CASSLSGFVNQPQHF
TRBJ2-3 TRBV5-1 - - TGCGCCAGCAGCTCCCAGGGGCGCGGGACAGATACGCAGTATTTT CASSSQGRGTDTQYF
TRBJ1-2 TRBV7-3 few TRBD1 TGTGCCAGCAGCTTAACGACAGGGCCTGGCTATGGCTACACCTTC CASSLTTGPGYGYTF
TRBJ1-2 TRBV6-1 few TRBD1 TGTGCCAGCAGTGGAGACAGGGGGTTGGTCTATGGCTACACCTTC CASSGDRGLVYGYTF
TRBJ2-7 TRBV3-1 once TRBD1 TGTGCCAGCAGAAAGACAGGGGGACGGAATTACGAGCAGTACTTC CASRKTGGRNYEQYF
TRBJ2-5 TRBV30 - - TGTGCCTGCCAACCTGACAGGTCCGGGGAGACCCAGTACTTC CACQPDRSGETQYF
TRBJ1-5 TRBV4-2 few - TGTGCCAGCAGCGAAGATAATTTACAGGGTTACAATCAGCCCCAGCATTTT CASSEDNLQGYNQPQHF
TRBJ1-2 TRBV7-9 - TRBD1 TGTGCCAGCAGCTTAGTCGGGACAGGGATCTATGGCTACACCTTC CASSLVGTGIYGYTF
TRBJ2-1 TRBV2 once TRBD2 TGTGCCAGCAGTGAAGCCAGCGGGAGCTTAGGTGAGCAGTTCTTC CASSEASGSLGEQFF
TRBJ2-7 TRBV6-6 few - TGTGCCAGCACCGAGGGGAACGAGCAGTACTTC CASTEGNEQYF
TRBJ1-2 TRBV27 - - TGTGCCAGCAGTTTGATTTTTTCTGGGGGATCGGAGGTTGGCTACACCTTC CASSLIFSGGSEVGYTF
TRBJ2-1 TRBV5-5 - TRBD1 TGTGCCAGCAGCTTCGCCGGGACAGGGAACTACAATGAGCAGTTCTTC CASSFAGTGNYNEQFF
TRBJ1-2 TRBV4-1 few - TGCGCCAGCAGCCAAGATGCCCCGGGGCAGGGCTATGGCTGCACCTTC CASSQDAPGQGYGCTF
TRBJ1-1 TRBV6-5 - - TGTGCCAGCAGGACAGGAGGGGGACGGGTCACTGAAGCTTTCTTT CASRTGGGRVTEAFF
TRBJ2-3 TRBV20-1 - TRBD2 TGCAGTGCTAGAGATCGGACTAGCGGGAGGGCCAGGGCGCAGTATTTT CSARDRTSGRARAQYF
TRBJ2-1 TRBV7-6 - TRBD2 TGTGCCAGCAGCTTACTTGCGGGAGCAAGCAATGAGCAGTTCTTC CASSLLAGASNEQFF
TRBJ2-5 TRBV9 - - TGTGCCAGCAGCGTAGGCACCCACCAAGAGACCCAGTACTTC CASSVGTHQETQYF
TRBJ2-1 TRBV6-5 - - TGTGCCAGCGGGGGACCACAGGGCTCCTACAATGAGCAGTTCTTC CASGGPQGSYNEQFF
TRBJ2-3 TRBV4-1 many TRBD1 TGCGCCAGCAGCCCCGGACAGGGGGCTGTAGCAGATACGCAGTATTTT CASSPGQGAVADTQYF
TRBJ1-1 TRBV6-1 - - TGTGCCAGCAGGAGGCAGGGGAGCTACACTGAAGCTTTCTTT CASRRQGSYTEAFF
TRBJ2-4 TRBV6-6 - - TGTGCCAGCAGCCAAGGAGGGGGGAGCAAAAACATTCAGTACTTC CASSQGGGSKNIQYF
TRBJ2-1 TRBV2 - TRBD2 TGTGCCAGCAGCGAGGGACTAGCGGGAGGTAGGGGGGTCAATGAGCAGTTCTTC CASSEGLAGGRGVNEQFF
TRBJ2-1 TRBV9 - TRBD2 TGTGCCAGCAGCGCCCCCCGGAGCGGGGGGGGGAATGAGCAGTTCTTC CASSAPRSGGGNEQFF
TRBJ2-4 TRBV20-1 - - TGCGGTGCTACGACAGGACTAGCCAAAAACATTCAGTACTTC CGATTGLAKNIQYF
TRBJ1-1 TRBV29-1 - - TGCAGCGTCAAGATACAGAACACTGAAGCTTTCTTT CSVKIQNTEAFF
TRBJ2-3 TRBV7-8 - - TGTGCCAGCACCAAGGAGGGGGGAGTAGCAGATACGCAGTATTTT CASTKEGGVADTQYF
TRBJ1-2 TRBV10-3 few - TGTGCCAAATGGACAGCTCTCGATGGCTACACCTTC CAKWTALDGYTF
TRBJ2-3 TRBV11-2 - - TGTGCCAGCAGCTCCGGGATAGGGGGAGTGGCAGATACGCAGTATTTT CASSSGIGGVADTQYF
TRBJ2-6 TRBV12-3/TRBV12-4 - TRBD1 TGTGCCAGCAGTTTCTTAACAGGGGGCGCTGGGGCCAACGTCCTGACTTTC CASSFLTGGAGANVLTF
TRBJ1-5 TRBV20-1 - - TGCAGTGCTACCCTACCCGGACAGCTCTCTCGGGAACCCCAGCATTTT CSATLPGQLSREPQHF